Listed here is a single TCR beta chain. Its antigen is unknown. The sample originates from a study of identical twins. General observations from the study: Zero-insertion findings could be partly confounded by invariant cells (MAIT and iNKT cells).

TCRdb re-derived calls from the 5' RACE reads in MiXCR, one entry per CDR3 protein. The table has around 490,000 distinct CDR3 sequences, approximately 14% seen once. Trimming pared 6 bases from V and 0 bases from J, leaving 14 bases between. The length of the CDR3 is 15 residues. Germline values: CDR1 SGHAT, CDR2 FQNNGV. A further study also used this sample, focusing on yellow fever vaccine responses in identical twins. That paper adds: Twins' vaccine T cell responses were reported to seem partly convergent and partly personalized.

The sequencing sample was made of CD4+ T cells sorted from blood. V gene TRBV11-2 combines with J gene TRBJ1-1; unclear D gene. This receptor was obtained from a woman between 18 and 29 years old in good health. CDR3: CASSSGSVMNTEAFF. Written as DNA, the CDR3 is TGTGCCAGCAGTTCTGGGTCCGTTATGAACACTGAAGCTTTCTTT. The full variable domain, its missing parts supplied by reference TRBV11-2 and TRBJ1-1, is EAGVAQSPRYKIIEKRQSVAFWCNPISGHATLYWYQQILGQGPKLLIQFQNNGVVDDSQLPKDRFSAERLKGVDSTLKIQPAKLEDSAVYLCASSSGSVMNTEAFFGQGTRLTVV.